This is a list of T cell receptor beta chains from one sample in a study of beta chain features in type 1 diabetes. The protocol was immunoSEQ multiplex PCR, while the TCRdb copy is restricted to in-frame clones and leaves out a portion. This table has around 180,000 clones, approximately 8% appearing once. The sample consisted of central memory CD4+ T cells from blood. Receptors were obtained from a man between 18 and 29 years old with type 1 diabetes. Each CDR3 is given with its conserved first and last residue. The D gene is left open where the match is weak. Size tells how often a clone was seen (once, few, many) or the class of an expanded clone, and some rows leave it out.

clone_size j_call d_call v_call cdr3_aa cdr3_nt
NA TRBJ2-5 TRBD1 TRBV5-1 CASTRTGGPETQYF TGCGCCAGTACTCGGACAGGGGGCCCGGAGACCCAGTACTTC
few TRBJ1-5 TRBD1 TRBV5-6 CASSGGQGGYNQPQHF TGTGCCAGCAGCGGAGGACAGGGGGGGTACAATCAGCCCCAGCATTTT
NA TRBJ2-1 NA TRBV29-1 CSVERELAQFF TGCAGCGTTGAAAGGGAGCTCGCGCAGTTCTTC
many TRBJ1-1 NA TRBV4-3 CASTRDMNTEAFF TGCGCCAGCACGAGGGACATGAACACTGAAGCTTTCTTT
few TRBJ2-7 NA TRBV6-1 CASSLGGASYEQYF TGTGCCAGCAGTCTGGGGGGTGCTTCCTACGAGCAGTACTTC
NA TRBJ1-2 NA TRBV5-6 CASSIQGIDGYTF TGTGCCAGCAGCATACAGGGTATTGATGGCTACACCTTC
NA TRBJ1-1 NA TRBV29-1 CSVATRGGTEAFF TGCAGCGTTGCGACCCGGGGGGGCACTGAAGCTTTCTTT
NA TRBJ2-7 TRBD1 TRBV5-1 CASSLDRGDGEQYF TGCGCCAGCAGCTTGGACAGGGGGGACGGCGAGCAGTACTTC
NA TRBJ2-7 NA TRBV9 CASSLFGESSYEQYF TGTGCCAGCAGCCTCTTCGGGGAGAGCTCCTACGAGCAGTACTTC
few TRBJ2-4 TRBD2 TRBV6-5 CASRLAGANIQYF TGTGCCAGCAGGTTAGCGGGAGCTAACATTCAGTACTTC
few TRBJ2-1 TRBD2 TRBV11-3 CASSLQLAGKYNEQFF TGTGCCAGCAGCTTACAGCTAGCGGGGAAGTACAATGAGCAGTTCTTC
NA TRBJ1-3 NA TRBV13 CASSARTVDTIYF TGTGCCAGCAGCGCCCGGACTGTAGACACCATATATTTT
NA TRBJ1-2 NA TRBV18 CASSPLGGGYTF TGTGCCAGCTCACCACTGGGAGGGGGCTACACCTTC